The clone carrying this TCR beta chain was seen more than once but under ten times. Its matching antigen is unknown. Other DNA sequences in the same sample also yield this CDR3. The data were obtained in a study of cytomegalovirus exposure and HLA in healthy donors. Germline lookup yields CDR1 MNHEY and CDR2 SMNVEV (reference sequence). The J segment lost 4 bases and the V segment lost 8 bases, leaving 3 bases of the junction unmatched. The CDR3 is made up of 13 amino acids. Whole-study results and caveats: Reportedly, HLA-A and HLA-B alleles of most subjects were accurately predicted from TCR beta. Rarity marked most TCR sequences, yet some public TCRs occurred in many donors. Analysis performed later showed TCR beta chains linked to HLA being more clonally expanded than equally common others.

The primer mix had 60 Vbeta and 13 Jbeta primers. TCRdb keeps only in-frame clones here, not all; method: immunoSEQ multiplex PCR. The sample includes around 64,000 clones, around 64% of them seen just once. The sequence was collected from a woman between 45 and 60 years old in good health and CMV-seronegative. The rearrangement joins TRBV27 to TRBJ1-4; 8 bases agree with TRBD1. Sequenced: PBMCs. CDR3 bases: TGTGCCAGCCGACAGGGGAATAATGAAAAACTGTTTTTT. This translates into CASRQGNNEKLFF.